The 17 T cell receptor beta chains listed next were all sequenced from one sample in a study of T-cell reconstitution after alpha-beta-depleted transplantation in children. Unique molecular identifiers were built into the TCRbeta library. TCRdb analysed the PCR reads with MiXCR anew, one entry per CDR3 protein. The table has around 440,000 distinct CDR3 sequences, roughly 15% seen once. This specimen consisted of PBMCs, mostly from graft donor cells, obtained 360 days after TCRalphabeta/CD19-depleted stem cell transplant. These TCRs come from a boy in the first two years of life who had a stem cell transplant for Wiskott-Aldrich syndrome, so the T cells may come from the graft donor.

This clonotype turned up a few times. The rearrangement joins TRBV24-1 to TRBJ2-1, with 13 bases lining up with TRBD2. The germline V gene encodes CDR1 KGHDR and CDR2 SFDVKD. The CDR3 runs to 16 residues. With V trimmed by 4 bases and J by 6 bases, 5 bases remained unmatched. CDR3 nucleotides: TGTGCCACCAGTGAACCGGGACTAGCGGGGACCAATGAGCAGTTCTTC. Residues: CATSEPGLAGTNEQFF.

There are many counts of this clonotype. The chain's CDR3 is CASSPRLATDTQYF. CDR3 in DNA: TGTGCCAGCAGTCCTAGACTAGCGACAGATACGCAGTATTTT. This chain uses TRBV12-3 or TRBV12-4 with TRBJ2-3; 8 bases are shared with TRBD2. Trimming took 5 bases from V and 3 from J; bases not matched to a gene: 4. The CDR3 runs to 14 residues.

With respect to this clonotype: The junction departs from the called germline gene at one end, perhaps through a read error. The V and J genes are TRBV28 and TRBJ2-1; no reliable D call. Germline V CDR1 and CDR2: MDHEN, SYDVKM. This CDR3 spans 13 amino acids. The CDR3 nucleotides read TGTGCCAGCAGTTTAAACATGTACAATGAACAGTTCTTC. Its translation is CASSLNMYNEQFF.

In this sample, this clonotype turned up many times. The chain combines TRBV24-1 with TRBJ2-1, with 7 positions matching TRBD1. CDR1 KGHDR and CDR2 SFDVKD come from the germline V gene. The V segment lost 4 bases and the J segment 4 bases; nucleotides outside the gene matches: 9. This CDR3 is built from 16 residues. The CDR3 nucleotides are TGTGCCACCAGTGACAACCCGGGACAGCCTTACAATGAGCAGTTCTTC. Its protein is CATSDNPGQPYNEQFF.

This clonotype was detected only a few times. The genes are TRBV10-3 and TRBJ2-3, with D unclear. Germline CDR1 reads ENHRY; CDR2 reads SYGVKD. The V and J ends lost 0 bases and 2 bases respectively, with 15 bases between them. The CDR3 runs 17 residues. The CDR3 loop is CAISESSPSPSTDTQYF. The CDR3 nucleotides read TGTGCCATCAGTGAGTCCTCCCCCTCGCCCTCCACAGATACGCAGTATTTT.

This clonotype occurred a few times. The chain uses TRBV6-1 and TRBJ2-1; D possibly corresponds to TRBD2 (5 bases). Trimming took off 7 bases at V and 8 bases at J, with 9 bases between the two ends. CDR3 length equals 11 residues. The germline V gene encodes CDR1 MNHNS and CDR2 SASEGT. DNA for the CDR3: TGTGCCAGCATGAGGGTACATGAGCAGTTCTTC. Amino acid sequence: CASMRVHEQFF.

This clonotype was seen only a few times. Here the CDR3 reads CALRQGDGNTIYF. In DNA, the CDR3 is TGTGCTTTACGACAGGGGGATGGAAACACCATATATTTT. V usage is TRBV10-3 and J usage is TRBJ1-3; TRBD1 matches at 9 bases. From germline, CDR1 is ENHRY and CDR2 SYGVKD. This CDR3 has 13 residues.

This clonotype has ten or more counts. This sequence joins TRBV24-1 and TRBJ2-1; the match to TRBD2 covers 9 bases. Germline values: CDR1 KGHDR, CDR2 SFDVKD. Trimming removed 4 bases from V and 4 bases from J; junction bases left unmatched: 4. The CDR3 covers 15 residues. The CDR3 spells CATSDRLAVYNEQFF. CDR3 in DNA: TGTGCCACCAGTGACCGACTAGCGGTTTACAATGAGCAGTTCTTC.

At least ten counts were recorded for this clonotype. The chain uses TRBV2 and TRBJ2-1, with 10 bases identical to TRBD2. The CDR3 is made up of 15 amino acids. The germline V gene has CDR1 SNHLY and CDR2 FYNNEI. With V trimmed by 4 bases and J by 0 bases, 0 bases remained unmatched. CDR3 in DNA: TGTGCCAGCAGTGGACTAGCGGGCTCCTACAATGAGCAGTTCTTC. It yields the protein CASSGLAGSYNEQFF.

Only a few counts were recorded for this clonotype. The rearrangement uses TRBV4-3 and TRBJ2-1; 8 bases fit TRBD2. Unmatched junction bases numbered 9, after V lost 2 bases and J lost 6 bases. CDR3 length: 16 amino acids. Germline lookup yields CDR1 LGHNA and CDR2 YSLEER. For the CDR3, the DNA is TGCGCCAGCAGCCAACTAACGGGACTAGGACTCAATGAGCAGTTCTTC. This translates into CASSQLTGLGLNEQFF.

This clonotype was observed a few times. This rearrangement joins TRBV20-1 to TRBJ2-3; no clear D gene. The germline gives CDR1 DFQATT, CDR2 SNEGSKA (reference sequence). The CDR3 has 13 amino acids. Trimming cost V 1 base and J 1 base, with 6 bases left between them. The CDR3 region is CSARAIGTDTQYF. Written as DNA, the CDR3 is TGCAGTGCTAGAGCTATCGGCACAGATACGCAGTATTTT.

This clonotype was counted between two and nine times. The chain is built from TRBV7-2 and TRBJ2-5; the match to TRBD2 covers 9 bases. Trimming removed 5 bases from V and 3 bases from J; junction bases left unmatched: 10. CDR3 length equals 16 residues. CDR1 and CDR2 from the germline V gene are SGHTA and FQGNSA. The CDR3 is CASSPEGIAGEETQYF. In DNA, the CDR3 is TGTGCCAGCAGCCCAGAGGGAATAGCGGGAGAAGAGACCCAGTACTTC. Full variable domain (missing parts from reference TRBV7-2 and TRBJ2-5): GAGVSQSPSNKVTEKGKDVELRCDPISGHTALYWYRQSLGQGLEFLIYFQGNSAPDKSGLPSDRFSAERTGGSVSTLTIQRTQQEDSAVYLCASSPEGIAGEETQYFGPGTRLLVL.

The CDR3 coding sequence is TGTGCCAGCAGCCAAGATCCAGGGTGGACAGGGGTAGGGGAGCAGTACTTC. Encoded protein: CASSQDPGWTGVGEQYF. The V gene is TRBV14, the J gene TRBJ2-7, with 9 bases that match TRBD1. Germline trimming cut 0 bases from V and 7 bases from J; bases unmatched to any gene: 13. This CDR3 spans 17 amino acids. Per the germline V gene, CDR1 is SGHDN and CDR2 is FVKESK.

This clonotype turned up a few times. The genes are TRBV5-1 and TRBJ1-4; 7 positions agree with TRBD1. The CDR3 has 17 residues. The ends lost 1 base at V and 4 bases at J; junction bases unmatched: 10. Germline values: CDR1 SGHRS, CDR2 YFSETQ. The CDR3 here is CASSLRQGRGGNEKLFF. The CDR3 bases are TGCGCCAGCAGCTTGCGCCAAGGCAGGGGGGGTAATGAAAAACTGTTTTTT.

This clonotype has only a few counts. The chain uses TRBV27 and TRBJ2-2; 14 bases match TRBD2. Trimming took 1 base from V and 7 from J; bases not matched to a gene: 2. The CDR3 runs 16 residues. Germline V gene lookup returns CDR1 MNHEY and CDR2 SMNVEV (reference sequence). The CDR3 nucleotides read TGTGCCAGCAGTTTATTGGGGACTAGCGGGGGCGGGGAGCTGTTTTTT. Residues: CASSLLGTSGGGELFF.

This clonotype was detected only a few times. V gene TRBV7-2 combines with J gene TRBJ2-1; maybe TRBD1 (6 bases). V lost 5 bases, J lost 4 bases, and 15 bases lay in between. CDR3 length: 15 residues. CDR1 is SGHTA and CDR2 is FQGNSA in the germline V gene. DNA for the CDR3: TGTGCCAGCAGCCCCCGGGACAACCCTTACAATGAGCAGTTCTTC. Its translation: CASSPRDNPYNEQFF.

This clonotype was seen only a few times. The V call is TRBV7-9, the J call TRBJ1-1; D is ambiguous. Trimming pared 5 bases from V and 4 bases from J, leaving 20 bases between. CDR3 size: 16 residues. Germline V CDR1 and CDR2: SEHNR, FQNEAQ (reference sequence). The chain's CDR3 is CASSTSTPLRGTEAFF. The CDR3 nucleotides are TGTGCCAGCAGCACATCGACTCCACTGAGAGGCACTGAAGCTTTCTTT.